This is a list of T cell receptor beta chains from one sample in a study of cytomegalovirus exposure and HLA in healthy donors. Libraries were prepared by immunoSEQ multiplex PCR; TCRdb keeps only in-frame clonotypes and omits some of them. The sample shows 92,000 or so clones, about 66% of them seen only once. Sequenced sample: PBMCs. These receptors all come from a woman between 50 and 59 years old in good health and CMV-seropositive. CDR3s include the opening cysteine and the closing phenylalanine or tryptophan. Each record gives: J gene, clone size, D gene, V gene, CDR3 protein, CDR3 DNA. The D gene is left open where the match is weak. Not all rows give a size; the values are once, few, many and, for expanded clones, a class.

j_gene: TRBJ2-7
abundance: -
d_gene: TRBD1
v_gene: TRBV4-3
CDR3aa: CASSQDRGQGNYEQYF
CDR3nt: TGCGCCAGCAGCCAAGATCGGGGACAGGGTAATTACGAGCAGTACTTC

j_gene: TRBJ1-2
abundance: many
d_gene: TRBD1
v_gene: TRBV4-3
CDR3aa: CASSPGQGYGYTF
CDR3nt: TGCGCCAGCAGCCCCGGACAGGGCTATGGCTACACCTTC

j_gene: TRBJ2-3
abundance: -
d_gene: TRBD1
v_gene: TRBV18
CDR3aa: CASSPLEADRGYSTDTQYF
CDR3nt: TGTGCCAGCTCACCCCTAGAGGCCGACAGGGGGTATAGCACAGATACGCAGTATTTT

j_gene: TRBJ2-2
abundance: -
d_gene: -
v_gene: TRBV27
CDR3aa: CASSSGTRNTGELFF
CDR3nt: TGTGCCAGCAGTTCCGGGACAAGGAACACCGGGGAGCTGTTTTTT

j_gene: TRBJ1-4
abundance: once
d_gene: TRBD1
v_gene: TRBV7-9
CDR3aa: CASTDREDEKLFF
CDR3nt: TGTGCCAGCACTGACAGGGAGGATGAAAAACTGTTTTTT

j_gene: TRBJ1-2
abundance: -
d_gene: TRBD1
v_gene: TRBV19
CDR3aa: CASNPGTAQDYGYTF
CDR3nt: TGTGCCAGTAACCCAGGGACAGCCCAAGACTATGGCTACACCTTC

j_gene: TRBJ1-5
abundance: -
d_gene: -
v_gene: TRBV15
CDR3aa: CATGQTNQPQHF
CDR3nt: TGTGCCACCGGACAGACTAATCAGCCCCAGCATTTT

j_gene: TRBJ1-2
abundance: -
d_gene: -
v_gene: TRBV6-5
CDR3aa: CASSSAREVGYTF
CDR3nt: TGTGCCAGCAGTTCGGCCAGGGAGGTAGGCTACACCTTC

j_gene: TRBJ1-6
abundance: -
d_gene: -
v_gene: TRBV11-2
CDR3aa: CASRRDRINSPLHF
CDR3nt: TGTGCCAGCAGGAGAGACAGAATTAATTCACCCCTCCACTTT

j_gene: TRBJ1-2
abundance: few
d_gene: TRBD1
v_gene: TRBV6-1
CDR3aa: CASSERTGGDYGYTF
CDR3nt: TGTGCCAGCAGTGAAAGGACAGGGGGAGACTATGGCTACACCTTC

j_gene: TRBJ2-7
abundance: -
d_gene: TRBD2
v_gene: TRBV2
CDR3aa: CASSEVISGDYEQYF
CDR3nt: TGTGCCAGCAGTGAAGTCATTAGCGGGGACTACGAGCAGTACTTC

j_gene: TRBJ1-3
abundance: -
d_gene: -
v_gene: TRBV10-3
CDR3aa: CAIAGSGNTIYF
CDR3nt: TGTGCCATTGCAGGCTCTGGAAACACCATATATTTT

j_gene: TRBJ1-1
abundance: few
d_gene: TRBD1
v_gene: TRBV5-6
CDR3aa: CASSEQGEVVTEAFF
CDR3nt: TGTGCCAGCAGCGAGCAGGGGGAGGTCGTCACTGAAGCTTTCTTT

j_gene: TRBJ1-1
abundance: -
d_gene: TRBD1
v_gene: TRBV5-1
CDR3aa: CASSLIRRQGQQGTEAFF
CDR3nt: TGCGCCAGCAGCCTTATACGGAGACAGGGCCAACAGGGCACTGAAGCTTTCTTT

j_gene: TRBJ1-1
abundance: -
d_gene: -
v_gene: TRBV19
CDR3aa: CASSIQSEAFF
CDR3nt: TGTGCCAGTAGCATCCAGTCTGAAGCTTTCTTT

j_gene: TRBJ1-1
abundance: -
d_gene: -
v_gene: TRBV30
CDR3aa: CAWSRQEAGYTEAFF
CDR3nt: TGTGCCTGGAGTAGACAGGAGGCTGGATACACTGAAGCTTTCTTT

j_gene: TRBJ2-2
abundance: -
d_gene: -
v_gene: TRBV27
CDR3aa: CASSFGGPTGELFF
CDR3nt: TGTGCCAGCAGTTTCGGGGGGCCCACCGGGGAGCTGTTTTTT

j_gene: TRBJ2-7
abundance: -
d_gene: TRBD1
v_gene: TRBV10-1
CDR3aa: CASSSSGGDEQYF
CDR3nt: TGCGCCAGCAGTTCTTCAGGGGGCGACGAGCAGTACTTC

j_gene: TRBJ1-1
abundance: -
d_gene: TRBD1
v_gene: TRBV2
CDR3aa: CASKTGWDGTEALF
CDR3nt: TGTGCCAGCAAGACAGGGTGGGATGGCACTGAAGCTCTCTTT

j_gene: TRBJ2-5
abundance: -
d_gene: TRBD1
v_gene: TRBV28
CDR3aa: CASSTPGQGAAGPALLETQYF
CDR3nt: TGTGCCAGCAGTACACCGGGACAGGGGGCAGCGGGGCCCGCCCTTTTGGAGACCCAGTACTTC

j_gene: TRBJ2-2
abundance: -
d_gene: -
v_gene: TRBV28
CDR3aa: CASSPGTEGGRELFF
CDR3nt: TGTGCCAGCAGTCCCGGGACAGAAGGGGGGCGGGAGCTGTTTTTT

j_gene: TRBJ1-6
abundance: few
d_gene: TRBD1
v_gene: TRBV7-2
CDR3aa: CASSLEGGTGGSPLHF
CDR3nt: TGTGCCAGCAGCTTAGAGGGAGGGACAGGGGGTTCACCCCTCCACTTT

j_gene: TRBJ1-2
abundance: -
d_gene: -
v_gene: TRBV2
CDR3aa: CASRAGPASFYGYTF
CDR3nt: TGTGCCAGCAGAGCGGGGCCAGCGAGTTTCTATGGCTACACCTTC

j_gene: TRBJ2-7
abundance: -
d_gene: TRBD1
v_gene: TRBV6-5
CDR3aa: CASSYSKQGAHEQYF
CDR3nt: TGTGCCAGCAGTTACTCGAAACAGGGGGCCCACGAGCAGTACTTC

j_gene: TRBJ1-1
abundance: few
d_gene: -
v_gene: TRBV19
CDR3aa: CASSIGGKQEAFF
CDR3nt: TGTGCCAGTAGTATAGGAGGGAAACAGGAAGCTTTCTTT

j_gene: TRBJ1-1
abundance: -
d_gene: -
v_gene: TRBV13
CDR3aa: CASSLGGNTEAFF
CDR3nt: TGTGCCAGCAGCTTGGGAGGAAACACTGAAGCTTTCTTT

j_gene: TRBJ1-2
abundance: -
d_gene: TRBD1
v_gene: TRBV28
CDR3aa: CASSPSSWDRSLYGYTF
CDR3nt: TGTGCCAGCAGCCCGTCATCCTGGGACAGGAGTTTATATGGCTACACCTTC

j_gene: TRBJ1-2
abundance: few
d_gene: -
v_gene: TRBV5-6
CDR3aa: CASSLVQAGGLLGYTF
CDR3nt: TGTGCCAGCAGCCTAGTACAGGCGGGGGGCCTGCTTGGCTACACCTTC

j_gene: TRBJ2-1
abundance: -
d_gene: TRBD1
v_gene: TRBV9
CDR3aa: CASSADLLTGSSYNEQFF
CDR3nt: TGTGCCAGCAGCGCCGACTTACTGACAGGGAGCTCCTACAATGAGCAGTTCTTC

j_gene: TRBJ2-3
abundance: -
d_gene: -
v_gene: TRBV5-1
CDR3aa: CASSSRPGSRDTQYF
CDR3nt: TGCGCCAGCAGCTCACGCCCGGGGAGTCGAGATACGCAGTATTTT

j_gene: TRBJ2-3
abundance: few
d_gene: TRBD1
v_gene: TRBV10-3
CDR3aa: CAISESKGQDLERDTQYF
CDR3nt: TGTGCCATCAGTGAGTCGAAAGGACAGGACCTCGAACGGGATACGCAGTATTTT